The clone carrying this T cell receptor (beta chain) was detected many times. What it recognizes is unknown. Time point of the sample: persistent/refractory GD, antithyroid drugs over 5 years with positive TRAb. There was RNA extracted from PBMCs, and the TCR library was made from it. The CDR3 has 14 amino acids. V dropped 6 bases and J dropped 7; count of bases not matched to a gene: 10. The V gene's germline CDR1 is SNHLY and CDR2 FYNNEI. CDR3-region Arm-PCR and iRepertoire HTBI primers produced the TCR beta libraries. TCRdb independently ran MiXCR on the multiplex PCR reads; one entry per CDR3 protein. The data show roughly 300,000 distinct CDR3 sequences, 20% to 25% seen once. The sample comes from a study of regulatory T cells in long-lasting Graves disease. Study at large: Disease was considered persistent Graves' disease after over 5 years of antithyroid drugs (with positive TSH receptor antibodies).

Overall study findings and caveats: Whereas new patients shared about a thousand public clonotypes, persistent patients shared more, at 2,500 to 3,500. Persistent disease exhibited a predilection for TRBV28, TRBJ1-2 and TRBJ2-5.

This chain joins TRBV2 and TRBJ2-5; 8 bases line up with TRBD2. The source is a female donor with Graves disease. The source was peripheral blood mononuclear cells (PBMCs), collected when the disease was refractory, from a patient treated with antithyroid drugs. The CDR3 DNA follows: TGTGCCAGCAGGGGGACTAGGCCCTTGTCGACCCAGTACTTC. It is translated as CASRGTRPLSTQYF.